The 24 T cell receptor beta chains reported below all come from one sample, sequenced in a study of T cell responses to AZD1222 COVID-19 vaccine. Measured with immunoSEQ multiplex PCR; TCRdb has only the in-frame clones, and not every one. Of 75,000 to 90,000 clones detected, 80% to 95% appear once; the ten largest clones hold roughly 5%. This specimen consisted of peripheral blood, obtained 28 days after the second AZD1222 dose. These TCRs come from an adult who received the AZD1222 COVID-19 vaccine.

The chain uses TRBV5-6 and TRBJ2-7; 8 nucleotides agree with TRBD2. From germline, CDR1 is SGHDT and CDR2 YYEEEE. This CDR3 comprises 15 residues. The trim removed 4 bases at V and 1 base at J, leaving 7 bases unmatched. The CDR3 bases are TGTGCCAGCAGCGCTACTAGCGGATCTTCCTACGAGCAGTACTTC. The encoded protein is CASSATSGSSYEQYF.

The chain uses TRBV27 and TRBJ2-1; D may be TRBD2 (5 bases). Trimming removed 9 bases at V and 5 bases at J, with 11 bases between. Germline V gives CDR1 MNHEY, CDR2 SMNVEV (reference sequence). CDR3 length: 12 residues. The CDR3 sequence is CASWEQDNEQFF. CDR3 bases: TGTGCCAGTTGGGAGCAGGACAATGAGCAGTTCTTC.

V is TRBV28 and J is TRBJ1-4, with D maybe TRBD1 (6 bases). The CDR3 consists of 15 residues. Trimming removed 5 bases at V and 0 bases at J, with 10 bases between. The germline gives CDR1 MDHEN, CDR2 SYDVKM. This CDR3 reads CASSGSGATNEKLFF. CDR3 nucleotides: TGTGCCAGCAGTGGTTCAGGGGCAACTAATGAAAAACTGTTTTTT.

The CDR3 bases are TGTGCCAGCAGTCAGACCGGTGAGCAGTTCTTC. This gives the protein CASSQTGEQFF. The chain carries TRBV5-6 and TRBJ2-1, with D unclear. This CDR3 is built from 11 residues. Trimming stripped 5 bases from V and 9 bases from J, with 9 bases between. Germline V CDR1 and CDR2: SGHDT, YYEEEE. Variable domain in full (rest from reference TRBV5-6 and TRBJ2-1): DAGVTQSPTHLIKTRGQQVTLRCSPKSGHDTVSWYQQALGQGPQFIFQYYEEEERQRGNFPDRFSGHQFPNYSSELNVNALLLGDSALYLCASSQTGEQFFGPGTRLTVL.

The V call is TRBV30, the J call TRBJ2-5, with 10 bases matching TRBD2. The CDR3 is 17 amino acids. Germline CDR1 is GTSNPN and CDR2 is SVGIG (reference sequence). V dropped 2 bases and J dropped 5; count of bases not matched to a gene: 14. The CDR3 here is CAWSTGSGTSVIETQYF. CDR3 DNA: TGTGCCTGGAGTACCGGATCCGGGACTAGCGTAATTGAGACCCAGTACTTC.

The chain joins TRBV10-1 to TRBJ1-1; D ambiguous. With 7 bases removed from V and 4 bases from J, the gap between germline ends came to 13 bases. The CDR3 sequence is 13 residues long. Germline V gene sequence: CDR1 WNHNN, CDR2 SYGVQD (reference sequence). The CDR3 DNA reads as TGCGCCAGCAAGGCGAGTGAGGCCACTGAAGCTTTCTTT. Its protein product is CASKASEATEAFF.

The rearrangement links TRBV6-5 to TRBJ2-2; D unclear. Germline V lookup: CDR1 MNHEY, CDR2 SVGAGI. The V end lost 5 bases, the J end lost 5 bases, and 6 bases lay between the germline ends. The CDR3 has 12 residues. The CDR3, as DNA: TGTGCCAGCAGTCTGCGGACCGGGGAGCTGTTTTTT. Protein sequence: CASSLRTGELFF.

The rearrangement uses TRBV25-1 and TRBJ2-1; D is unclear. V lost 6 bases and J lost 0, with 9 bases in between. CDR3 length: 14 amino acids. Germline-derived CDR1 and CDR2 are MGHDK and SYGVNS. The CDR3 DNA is TGTGCCAGCAGGGACCGAATCTCCTACAATGAGCAGTTCTTC. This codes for CASRDRISYNEQFF.

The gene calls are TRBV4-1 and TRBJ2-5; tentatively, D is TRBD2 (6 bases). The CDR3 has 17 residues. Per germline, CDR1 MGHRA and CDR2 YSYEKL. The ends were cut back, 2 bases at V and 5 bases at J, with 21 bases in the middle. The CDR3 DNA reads TGCGCCAGCAGCCAAACCGCGGGACGGACCTACGGGGAGACCCAGTACTTC. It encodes CASSQTAGRTYGETQYF.

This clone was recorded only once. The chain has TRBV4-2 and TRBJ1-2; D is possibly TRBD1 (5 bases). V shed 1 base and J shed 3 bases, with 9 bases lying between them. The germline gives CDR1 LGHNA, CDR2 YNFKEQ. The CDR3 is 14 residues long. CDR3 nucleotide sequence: TGTGCCAGCAGCCAAGCCCGGGGGGACTATGGCTACACCTTC. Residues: CASSQARGDYGYTF.

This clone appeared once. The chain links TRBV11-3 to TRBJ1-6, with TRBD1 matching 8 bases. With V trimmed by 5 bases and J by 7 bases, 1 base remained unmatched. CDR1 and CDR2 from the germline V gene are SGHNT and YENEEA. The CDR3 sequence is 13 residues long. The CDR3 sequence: CASSRQGNSPLHF. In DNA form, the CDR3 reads TGTGCCAGCAGCCGACAGGGGAATTCACCCCTCCACTTT.

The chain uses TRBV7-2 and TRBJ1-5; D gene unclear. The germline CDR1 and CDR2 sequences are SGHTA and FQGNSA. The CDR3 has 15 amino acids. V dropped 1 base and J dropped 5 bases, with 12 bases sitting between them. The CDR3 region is CASSLVLGLDQPQHF. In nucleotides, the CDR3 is TGTGCCAGCAGCTTAGTCCTAGGGCTAGATCAGCCCCAGCATTTT.

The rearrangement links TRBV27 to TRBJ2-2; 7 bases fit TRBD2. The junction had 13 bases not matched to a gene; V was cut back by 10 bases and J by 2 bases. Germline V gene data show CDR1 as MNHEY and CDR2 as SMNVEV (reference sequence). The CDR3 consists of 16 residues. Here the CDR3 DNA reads TGTGCCATCCCAAAGATAGCGGGCTTCAACACCGGGGAGCTGTTTTTT. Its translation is CAIPKIAGFNTGELFF.

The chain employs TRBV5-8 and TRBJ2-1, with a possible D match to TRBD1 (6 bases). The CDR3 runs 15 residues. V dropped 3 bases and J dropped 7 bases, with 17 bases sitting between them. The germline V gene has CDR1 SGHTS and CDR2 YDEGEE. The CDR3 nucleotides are TGTGCCAGCAGCTGGTGGGGGCCGGGGAGAAATGAGCAGTTCTTC. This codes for CASSWWGPGRNEQFF.

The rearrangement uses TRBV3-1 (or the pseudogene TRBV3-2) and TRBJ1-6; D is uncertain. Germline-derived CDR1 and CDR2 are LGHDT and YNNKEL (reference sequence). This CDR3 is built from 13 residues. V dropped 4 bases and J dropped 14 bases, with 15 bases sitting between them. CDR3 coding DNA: TGTGCCAGCAGCCGAAGGACCCCCGGAGCCCTCCACTTT. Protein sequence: CASSRRTPGALHF.

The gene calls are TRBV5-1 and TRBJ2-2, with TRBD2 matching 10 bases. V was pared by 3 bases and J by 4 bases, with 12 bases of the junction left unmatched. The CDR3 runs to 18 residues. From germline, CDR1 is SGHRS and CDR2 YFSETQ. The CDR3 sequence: CASSSPGLAGVGTGELFF. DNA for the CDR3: TGCGCCAGCAGCTCCCCCGGGCTAGCGGGAGTTGGCACCGGGGAGCTGTTTTTT. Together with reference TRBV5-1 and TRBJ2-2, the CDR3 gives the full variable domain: KAGVTQTPRYLIKTRGQQVTLSCSPISGHRSVSWYQQTPGQGLQFLFEYFSETQRNKGNFPGRFSGRQFSNSRSEMNVSTLELGDSALYLCASSSPGLAGVGTGELFFGEGSRLTVL.

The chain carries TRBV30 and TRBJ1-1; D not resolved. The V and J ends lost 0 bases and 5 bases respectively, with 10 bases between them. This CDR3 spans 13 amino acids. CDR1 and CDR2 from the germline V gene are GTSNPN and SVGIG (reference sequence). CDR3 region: CAWSVIGVTEAFF. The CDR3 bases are TGTGCCTGGAGTGTAATTGGCGTGACTGAAGCTTTCTTT. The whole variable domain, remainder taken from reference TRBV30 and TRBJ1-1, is SQTIHQWPATLVQPVGSPLSLECTVEGTSNPNLYWYRQAAGRGLQLLFYSVGIGQISSEVPQNLSASRPQDRQFILSSKKLLLSDSGFYLCAWSVIGVTEAFFGQGTRLTVV.

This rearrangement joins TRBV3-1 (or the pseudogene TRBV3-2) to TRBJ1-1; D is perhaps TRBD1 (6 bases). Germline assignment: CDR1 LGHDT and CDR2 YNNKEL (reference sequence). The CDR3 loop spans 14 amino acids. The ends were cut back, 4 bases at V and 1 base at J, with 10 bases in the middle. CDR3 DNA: TGTGCCAGCAGCCGGAAGGACAGGAACACTGAAGCTTTCTTT. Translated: CASSRKDRNTEAFF.

The CDR3 is CASSRGPTGELFF. CDR3 coding DNA: TGTGCCAGCAGCCGGGGACCCACCGGGGAGCTGTTTTTT. The V gene is TRBV3-1 (or the pseudogene TRBV3-2), the J gene TRBJ2-2, with D tentatively TRBD1 or TRBD2 (5 bases each). The germline V gene encodes CDR1 LGHDT and CDR2 YNNKEL (reference sequence). V shed 4 bases and J shed 4 bases, with 7 bases lying between them. CDR3 length: 13 residues.

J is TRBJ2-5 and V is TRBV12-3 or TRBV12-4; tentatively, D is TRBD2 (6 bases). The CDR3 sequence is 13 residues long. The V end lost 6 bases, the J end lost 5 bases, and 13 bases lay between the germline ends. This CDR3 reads CASRKLAGETQYF. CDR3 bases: TGTGCCAGCAGGAAACTAGCTGGGGAGACCCAGTACTTC.

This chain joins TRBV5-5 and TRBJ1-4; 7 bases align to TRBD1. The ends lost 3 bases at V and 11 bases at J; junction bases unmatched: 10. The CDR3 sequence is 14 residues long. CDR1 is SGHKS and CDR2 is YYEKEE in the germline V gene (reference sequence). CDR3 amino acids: CASSWDGQAAKLFF. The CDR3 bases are TGTGCCAGCAGCTGGGACGGACAGGCGGCGAAACTGTTTTTT.

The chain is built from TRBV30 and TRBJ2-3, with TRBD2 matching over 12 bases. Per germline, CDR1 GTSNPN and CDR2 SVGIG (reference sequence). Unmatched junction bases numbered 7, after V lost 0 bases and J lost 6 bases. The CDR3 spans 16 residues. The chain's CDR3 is CAWSVGLAGGPDTQYF. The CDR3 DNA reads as TGTGCCTGGAGTGTCGGGCTAGCGGGAGGGCCGGATACGCAGTATTTT.

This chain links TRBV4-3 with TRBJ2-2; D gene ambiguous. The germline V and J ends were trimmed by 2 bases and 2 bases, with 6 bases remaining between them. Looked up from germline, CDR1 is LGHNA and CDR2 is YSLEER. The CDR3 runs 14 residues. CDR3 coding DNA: TGCGCCAGCAGCCAAACCAGAAACACCGGGGAGCTGTTTTTT. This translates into CASSQTRNTGELFF.

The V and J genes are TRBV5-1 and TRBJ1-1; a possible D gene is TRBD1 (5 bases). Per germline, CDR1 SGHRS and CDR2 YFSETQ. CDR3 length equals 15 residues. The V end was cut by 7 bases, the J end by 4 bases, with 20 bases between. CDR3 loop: CASGWGAGGGTEAFF. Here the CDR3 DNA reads TGCGCCAGCGGGTGGGGCGCGGGGGGTGGCACTGAAGCTTTCTTT.